This TCR beta chain was identified during a study of blood T cells in healthy people across ages. Germline CDR1 reads MNHEY; CDR2 reads SVGAGI. The CDR3 consists of 14 residues. Trimming left V 2 bases short and J 9 bases short, with 11 bases between. For the second PCR, which ran for about 6 to 12 cycles, a sample-barcoded 5' primer and a J-beta primer mix were used. TCRdb processed the 5' RACE reads anew with MiXCR; each CDR3 protein has one entry. The sample yields over a million distinct CDR3 sequences, more than 40% seen once. The sequenced material came from blood. The J gene is TRBJ1-6, the V gene TRBV6-5; no firm D call. The source of this sequence is a woman aged 60-70 years in good health. CDR3 DNA sequence: TGTGCCAGCAGTTACCAGTCCGCGGGTTCACCCCTCCACTTT. Translated, it gives CASSYQSAGSPLHF.